Following are 25 T cell receptor beta chains from one sample sequenced in a study of post-analysis software for immune sequencing data. Study observations and caveats: Elevated frequency relative to controls characterized several TRBV segments in patients, TRBV5-6, TRBV5-1 and TRBV20-1 among them.

These receptors have no known antigen. Libraries were made from TCR beta cDNA, and they carried unique molecular identifiers. TCRdb fed the PCR reads into MiXCR, producing one record per CDR3 protein. The sample comprises some 890,000 distinct CDR3 sequences, roughly half of which are singletons, and approximately 4.3% rests with the top ten. The sample comprised blood. The receptor set was obtained from a girl under 18 with multiple sclerosis.

Remarks on this clonotype: One junction end disagrees with the germline gene, perhaps due to a read error. CDR3 DNA sequence: TGCAGTACTAGAGGGACAGGCCAAAACTATGGCTACACCTTC. It specifies CSTRGTGQNYGYTF. This rearrangement joins TRBV20-1 to TRBJ1-2; 8 bases agree with TRBD1. CDR1 and CDR2 from the germline V gene are DFQATT and SNEGSKA (reference sequence). The CDR3 runs to 14 residues.

V and J are TRBV20-1 and TRBJ2-7, with a possible D match to TRBD2 (6 bases). CDR1 and CDR2 (germline): DFQATT, SNEGSKA (reference sequence). Trimming removed 2 bases from V and 2 bases from J, with 16 bases in between. The CDR3 has 15 amino acids. The CDR3 here is CSARPSGQSPYEQYF. CDR3 nucleotides: TGCAGTGCTAGACCAAGCGGGCAATCACCCTACGAGCAGTACTTC.

The J gene is TRBJ2-7, the V gene TRBV5-1; 9 nucleotides align to TRBD2. The germline gives CDR1 SGHRS, CDR2 YFSETQ. V was clipped by 1 base and J by 7 bases; unmatched bases: 12. The CDR3 is 16 residues long. The CDR3, as DNA: TGCGCCAGCAGCTTGAAACGAGCGGGAGGACCGGGTGAGCAGTACTTC. Translating gives CASSLKRAGGPGEQYF.

The chain employs TRBV4-1 and TRBJ2-1; D unresolved. Deletions cut 0 bases from V and 2 bases from J, with 11 bases between. CDR1 and CDR2 (germline): MGHRA, YSYEKL. This CDR3 has 16 residues. This chain's CDR3 is CASSQEVRQTYNEQFF. Here the CDR3 DNA reads TGCGCCAGCAGCCAAGAAGTAAGGCAGACCTACAATGAGCAGTTCTTC.

This rearrangement joins TRBV29-1 to TRBJ2-4; 7 bases map to TRBD1. This CDR3 spans 14 amino acids. Unmatched junction bases numbered 5, after V lost 5 bases and J lost 1 base. Germline V gene data show CDR1 as SQVTM and CDR2 as ANQGSEA. Here the CDR3 reads CSVPDRNAKNIQYF. The CDR3 DNA sequence: TGCAGCGTTCCGGACAGGAACGCCAAAAACATTCAGTACTTC.

Only a few counts were recorded for this clonotype. The rearrangement uses TRBV11-2 and TRBJ2-1, with 7 bases that match TRBD2. The ends lost 5 bases at V and 9 bases at J; junction bases unmatched: 22. This CDR3 is 18 amino acids long. Per germline, CDR1 SGHAT and CDR2 FQNNGV. The DNA for the CDR3 is TGTGCCAGCAGCCCATTAGGAGAGGTGGCGGGAGCGCGCTCTGAGCAGTTCTTC. Protein sequence: CASSPLGEVAGARSEQFF.

The chain employs TRBV6-6 and TRBJ2-5, with 10 bases matching TRBD2. CDR1 MNHNY and CDR2 SVGAGI come from the germline V gene (reference sequence). The V and J ends lost 5 bases and 4 bases, in that order; junction bases with no gene match: 10. This CDR3 contains 16 residues. For the CDR3, the DNA is TGTGCCAGCAGTGGACTCGGGACTAGCGATCGAGAGACCCAGTACTTC. Its translation: CASSGLGTSDRETQYF.

The V gene is TRBV6-6, the J gene TRBJ2-3, with D unclear. Trimming shortened V by 7 bases and J by 14 bases, and 16 bases separated the two germline ends. The CDR3 consists of 11 residues. Germline V lookup: CDR1 MNHNY, CDR2 SVGAGI (reference sequence). CDR3 DNA: TGTGCCAGCACCGAACCCCTACGTCTGTATTTT. Its protein product is CASTEPLRLYF.

V and J are TRBV6-5 and TRBJ1-2, with 8 nucleotides matching TRBD1. Germline trimming cut 7 bases from V and 7 bases from J; bases unmatched to any gene: 11. CDR1 and CDR2 (germline): MNHEY, SVGAGI. The length of the CDR3 is 14 residues. Here the CDR3 DNA reads TGTGCCAGCACCTTAGGACAGGGAGAGGGTGGCTACACCTTC. It translates to CASTLGQGEGGYTF.

This clonotype has just a few counts. This chain uses TRBV25-1 with TRBJ2-3; TRBD2 matches 11 bases. The CDR3 is 16 amino acids. Germline V gives CDR1 MGHDK, CDR2 SYGVNS. Trimming cost V 2 bases and J 0 bases; bases outside gene matches: 1. CDR3 nucleotides: TGTGCCAGCAGTGAAGGGACTAGCGGTAGCACAGATACGCAGTATTTT. Translation gives CASSEGTSGSTDTQYF.

The V call is TRBV7-9, the J call TRBJ2-7; a weak D match, TRBD2 (5 bases). The DNA end is more similar to TRBJ2-4, so the J call may be wrong. Germline loops: CDR1 SEHNR, CDR2 FQNEAQ (reference sequence). The CDR3 is 12 amino acids. The CDR3 loop reads CASSVTRAIQYF. The CDR3 nucleotides are TGTGCCAGCAGCGTCACTAGGGCCATTCAGTACTTC.

The chain employs TRBV29-1 and TRBJ1-5; D ambiguous. CDR1 is SQVTM, CDR2 ANQGSEA, per germline. Trimming stripped 7 bases from V and 0 bases from J, with 16 bases between. The CDR3 spans 15 residues. This CDR3 is CSGGRKTLSNQPQHF. As DNA, the CDR3 is TGCAGCGGCGGACGGAAAACCCTTAGCAATCAGCCCCAGCATTTT.

The chain carries TRBV12-3 or TRBV12-4 and TRBJ2-1, with 9 bases aligning to TRBD2. The CDR3 is 16 residues long. V lost 4 bases and J lost 4; bases outside the gene matches: 8. Here the CDR3 DNA reads TGTGCCAGCAGTTCGACCGGGACTAGCAGATACAATGAGCAGTTCTTC. Amino acid sequence: CASSSTGTSRYNEQFF.

This clonotype was counted a few times. The rearrangement links TRBV12-3 or TRBV12-4 to TRBJ2-3; TRBD2 is a possible D gene (5 bases). The CDR3 contains 14 residues. V shed 5 bases and J shed 1 base, with 10 bases lying between them. The CDR3 DNA reads TGTGCCAGCAGTCTCGGGGTGGGCACAGATACGCAGTATTTT. Its protein product is CASSLGVGTDTQYF.

V usage is TRBV5-1 and J usage is TRBJ2-5; possible D gene TRBD1, 5 bases. The CDR3 spans 14 residues. Trimming pared 0 bases from V and 5 bases from J, leaving 11 bases between. Germline CDR1 reads SGHRS; CDR2 reads YFSETQ. This CDR3 is CASSLDRLGETQYF. DNA of the CDR3: TGCGCCAGCAGCTTGGACAGGTTGGGGGAGACCCAGTACTTC.

The chain couples TRBV29-1 to TRBJ1-2; 10 bases map to TRBD1. Looked up from germline, CDR1 is SQVTM and CDR2 is ANQGSEA. The V segment lost 4 bases and the J segment 6 bases; nucleotides outside the gene matches: 8. The CDR3 covers 14 residues. CDR3 sequence (DNA): TGCAGCGTTGCGGGGTTGACAGGGGGCGATGGCTACACCTTC. It encodes CSVAGLTGGDGYTF.

The chain couples TRBV29-1 to TRBJ1-2, with 7 bases matching TRBD1. CDR1 is SQVTM, CDR2 ANQGSEA, per germline. The trim removed 1 base at V and 8 bases at J, leaving 10 bases unmatched. CDR3 length equals 14 residues. CDR3 coding DNA: TGCAGCGTTGAAGTAGTGACAGGGTTCGACGGCTACACCTTC. It yields the protein CSVEVVTGFDGYTF.

The rearrangement joins TRBV12-3 or TRBV12-4 to TRBJ2-5; 7 bases match TRBD1. The ends lost 6 bases at V and 4 bases at J; junction bases unmatched: 5. The CDR3 is 13 residues long. The CDR3 loop reads CASRPDRVETQYF. In DNA, the CDR3 is TGTGCCAGCAGACCTGACAGGGTAGAGACCCAGTACTTC.

The genes are TRBV20-1 and TRBJ2-6, with TRBD2 identical over 7 bases. The CDR3 covers 15 residues. Germline-derived CDR1 and CDR2 are DFQATT and SNEGSKA (reference sequence). After removal of 6 bases from V and 4 bases from J, the junction contained 9 bases not matched to a gene. The CDR3 is CSAAGEGLGANVLTF. Written as DNA, the CDR3 is TGCAGTGCCGCCGGGGAGGGGTTGGGGGCCAACGTCCTGACTTTC.

The V gene is TRBV11-2, the J gene TRBJ2-2; 9 positions match TRBD2. CDR1 is SGHAT, CDR2 FQNNGV, per germline. With 1 base clipped from V and 6 bases from J, the junction kept 15 bases outside the gene matches. CDR3 length: 19 residues. The CDR3 here is CASSLAQLGAGGMAGELFF. CDR3 nucleotide sequence: TGTGCCAGCAGCTTAGCCCAATTGGGAGCGGGAGGAATGGCCGGGGAGCTGTTTTTT. Filled out from reference TRBV11-2 and TRBJ2-2, the complete variable domain reads EAGVAQSPRYKIIEKRQSVAFWCNPISGHATLYWYQQILGQGPKLLIQFQNNGVVDDSQLPKDRFSAERLKGVDSTLKIQPAKLEDSAVYLCASSLAQLGAGGMAGELFFGEGSRLTVL.

The chain couples TRBV29-1 to TRBJ1-2; D gene ambiguous. CDR3 length: 13 amino acids. Germline CDR1 reads SQVTM; CDR2 reads ANQGSEA. V was shortened by 3 bases and J by 0 bases, with 8 bases between the two germline ends. The DNA for the CDR3 is TGCAGCGTTGATCGGCTAGCTAACTATGGCTACACCTTC. This codes for CSVDRLANYGYTF. The full variable domain, rest sourced from reference TRBV29-1 and TRBJ1-2, is SAVISQKPSRDICQRGTSLTIQCQVDSQVTMMFWYRQQPGQSLTLIATANQGSEATYESGFVIDKFPISRPNLTFSTLTVSNMSPEDSSIYLCSVDRLANYGYTFGSGTRLTVV.

The sample holds a few counts of this clonotype. The chain employs TRBV15 and TRBJ2-7, with TRBD2 identical over 15 bases. Losses at the gene ends were 7 bases for V and 7 bases for J; bases not matched to a gene: 5. This CDR3 is built from 14 residues. CDR1 and CDR2 (germline): LNHNV, YYDKDF (reference sequence). CDR3 amino acids: CATTGGLAGGEQYF. The CDR3 region has the DNA TGTGCCACCACAGGGGGACTAGCGGGAGGAGAGCAGTACTTC.

The chain employs TRBV20-1 and TRBJ2-1; TRBD2 aligns across 7 bases. The V segment lost 4 bases and the J segment 3 bases; nucleotides outside the gene matches: 9. CDR3 length: 15 amino acids. Germline CDR1 is DFQATT and CDR2 is SNEGSKA (reference sequence). The CDR3 region is CSANRWLADYNEQFF. In DNA, the CDR3 is TGCAGTGCTAATAGGTGGCTAGCGGACTACAATGAGCAGTTCTTC.

A few counts support this clonotype. This chain uses TRBV12-3 or TRBV12-4 with TRBJ2-7, with D possibly being TRBD2 (6 bases). Trimming shortened V by 4 bases and J by 2 bases, and 12 bases separated the two germline ends. The CDR3 spans 14 residues. DNA for the CDR3: TGTGCCAGCAGTTCGAGCGGGCCCACCTACGAGCAGTACTTC. It encodes CASSSSGPTYEQYF.

The chain couples TRBV20-1 to TRBJ1-2, with D hard to call. CDR1 and CDR2 (germline): DFQATT, SNEGSKA (reference sequence). The CDR3 has 11 amino acids. The germline V and J ends were trimmed by 4 bases and 11 bases, with 14 bases remaining between them. The CDR3 sequence: CSATDWRGYTF. The CDR3, as DNA: TGCAGTGCTACAGACTGGCGGGGTTACACCTTC.